The 31 T cell receptor delta chains presented below share a single source sample, sequenced in a study of gamma-delta T cells after stem cell transplantation. TCRdb reapplied CATT to the RT-PCR reads. The sample holds more than 1,500 delta-chain clones, approximately 2.4% seen once. Sequenced material: gamma-delta T cells. These receptors originate from a human donor. It is not recorded whose cells these are; they may come from a transplant donor.

This clone turned up a few times. This likely traces to a read error, being one base from a far larger clone. Other DNA sequences of this sample code for an identical CDR3. The chain links TRDV2 to TRDJ1; the D gene is possibly TRDD3 (6 bases). V dropped 1 base and J dropped 5 bases, with 13 bases sitting between them. CDR3 length: 14 residues. The V gene's germline CDR1 is GEAIGNYY and CDR2 EKD. DNA of the CDR3: TGTGCCTGTGACACTTTGGGGGTTGATGATAAACTCATCTTT. It translates to CACDTLGVDDKLIF.

This clone was seen a few times. A far larger clone is off by one base, so a read error is likely. CDR3 coding DNA: TGTGCCTGTGACACCGGATTCCAGAGTACTGGGGGCCGACAGTACACCGATAAACTCATCTTT. It translates to CACDTGFQSTGGRQYTDKLIF. This chain connects TRDV2 to TRDJ1; 8 bases are shared with TRDD3. The ends lost 0 bases at V and 0 bases at J; junction bases unmatched: 20. Germline CDR1 and CDR2: GEAIGNYY and EKD. This CDR3 region has 21 residues.

On this clone: This probably arose from a read error, given a far larger clone one base away. This same CDR3 is encoded by further DNA sequences in the sample. The chain combines TRDV2 with TRDJ1; TRDD3 might be the D (5 bases). The CDR3 has 14 amino acids. The germline V and J ends were trimmed by 1 base and 5 bases, with 13 bases remaining between them. Germline V gene data show CDR1 as GEAIGNYY and CDR2 as EKD. The DNA for the CDR3 is TGTGCCTGTGACACTCTGGGTGTTGATGATAAACTCATCTTT. It encodes CACDTLGVDDKLIF.

This clone was counted at least ten times. V usage is TRDV2 and J usage is TRDJ1; 11 nucleotides agree with TRDD3. This CDR3 is 17 amino acids long. V gave up 4 bases and J gave up 2 bases; unmatched junction bases: 11. Looked up from germline, CDR1 is GEAIGNYY and CDR2 is EKD. The CDR3 DNA reads as TGTGCCTGTGAACTTTTGGGGGATACGCGAGGGACCGATAAACTCATCTTT. It specifies CACELLGDTRGTDKLIF.

This clone was found many times. The likely explanation is a read error, given a far larger clone one base away. This sample also contains other DNA sequences that code for the same CDR3. The rearrangement links TRDV2 to TRDJ1; 11 bases match TRDD3. CDR1 is GEAIGNYY, CDR2 EKD, per germline. CDR3 length: 15 residues. CDR3 amino acids: CACELLGDTEAKLIF. CDR3 in DNA: TGCGCCTGTGAACTTTTGGGGGATACGGAGGCTAAACTCATCTTT.

This clone came up a few times. The protein in TCRdb stems from a much larger clone and differs at residue 9 from this DNA's translation, likely a read error; here the protein is translated from the DNA. The chain carries TRDV2 and TRDJ1; perhaps TRDD3 as D (5 bases). Germline V CDR1 and CDR2: GEAIGNYY, EKD. Trimming removed 0 bases from V and 1 base from J, with 23 bases in between. The CDR3 is 19 residues long. The CDR3 loop is CACDTVGLRDALGTDKLIF. CDR3 nucleotide sequence: TGTGCCTGTGACACCGTCGGTCTGAGGGATGCACTTGGCACCGATAAACTCATCTTT.

This clone was seen a handful of times. V usage is TRDV2 and J usage is TRDJ1; D may be TRDD3 (6 bases). V dropped 2 bases and J dropped 1 base, with 13 bases sitting between them. In germline, CDR1 is GEAIGNYY, CDR2 EKD. This CDR3 has 15 residues. The CDR3 coding sequence is TGTGCCTGTGACAATATTGGGGATCGCACCGATAAACTCATCTTT. As protein: CACDNIGDRTDKLIF.

This clone has more than one count but fewer than ten. TCRdb has a much larger clone's protein, which differs at residue 11 from the translation of this DNA, likely because of a read error; what is shown is the protein translated from the DNA. The rearrangement uses TRDV2 and TRDJ1; 9 bases map to TRDD3. The CDR3 spans 14 residues. Germline V CDR1 and CDR2: GEAIGNYY, EKD. The CDR3 spells CACVPLGDTDRLIF. The CDR3 nucleotides read TGTGCCTGTGTGCCACTGGGGGACACCGATAGACTCATCTTT.

To note about this clone: TCRdb shows a much larger clone's protein in place of this DNA's translation, and the two differ at residue 14, likely through a read error; the protein shown is translated from the DNA. CDR3: CACDTAAGGPPSWGTRQMFF. In DNA, the CDR3 is TGTGCCTGTGACACCGCGGCTGGGGGCCCACCTTCCTGGGGCACCCGACAGATGTTCTTC. This chain joins TRDV2 and TRDJ3; D possibly uses TRDD2 or TRDD3 (7 bases each). The germline gives CDR1 GEAIGNYY, CDR2 EKD. This CDR3 has 20 residues.

By frequency in the sample, this clone is large. Other DNA sequences in this specimen translate into the identical CDR3. The chain uses TRDV2 and TRDJ1; TRDD3 is a possible D gene (6 bases). V shed 3 bases and J shed 0 bases, with 16 bases lying between them. CDR1 is GEAIGNYY, CDR2 EKD, per germline. CDR3 length: 16 residues. The CDR3 DNA follows: TGTGCCTGTGACCTACTGGGTACAAGTTACACCGATAAACTCATCTTT. This codes for CACDLLGTSYTDKLIF.

This clone has only a few counts. The translation of this DNA and the TCRdb protein of a much larger clone differ at residue 17, probably owing to a read error; the protein shown here is translated from the DNA. The chain combines TRDV2 with TRDJ1; 13 bases are a match to TRDD3. The CDR3 contains 20 residues. CDR1 GEAIGNYY and CDR2 EKD come from the germline V gene. Here the CDR3 reads CACDTLLGDTRVAHTDNLIF. CDR3 bases: TGTGCCTGTGACACTCTACTGGGGGATACGCGAGTTGCCCACACCGATAACCTCATCTTT.

With respect to this clone: TCRdb shows a much larger clone's protein in place of this DNA's translation, and the two differ at residue 7, likely through a read error; the protein shown is translated from the DNA. This chain connects TRDV2 to TRDJ1; 8 positions match TRDD3. Germline V gene lookup returns CDR1 GEAIGNYY and CDR2 EKD. Trimming removed 0 bases from V and 3 bases from J; junction bases left unmatched: 5. The CDR3 spans 15 residues. DNA of the CDR3: TGTGCCTGTGACACCATAAGGGATACGCCCGATAAACTCATCTTT. Translating it yields CACDTIRDTPDKLIF.

A word on this clone: A far larger clone is one base from this, pointing to a likely read error. Other DNA sequences within the sample encode an identical CDR3. The chain recombines TRDV2 with TRDJ1, with 12 bases aligning to TRDD3. J gave up 9 bases and V 3 bases, and 16 bases lay outside the gene matches. The germline CDR1 and CDR2 sequences are GEAIGNYY and EKD. The CDR3 is 17 amino acids. The DNA for the CDR3 is TGTGCCTGTGACCCCGTACTGGGGGATACTGGGGGACTGGAACTCATCTTT. This gives the protein CACDPVLGDTGGLELIF.

As concerns this clone: This likely stems from a read error, as it lies one base from a far larger clone. Other DNA sequences from this sample encode an identical CDR3 as well. This chain connects TRDV2 to TRDJ3; perhaps TRDD3 as D (5 bases). CDR1 and CDR2 from the germline V gene are GEAIGNYY and EKD. The V end lost 3 bases, the J end lost 0 bases, and 11 bases lay between the germline ends. The CDR3 covers 17 residues. The CDR3 DNA is TGTGCCTGTGACCTTACTGGAGTCTCCTGGGACACCCGACAGATGTTTTTC. Translation: CACDLTGVSWDTRQMFF.

A note on this clone: Since a far larger clone is one base different, this is likely a read error. The sample carries other DNA sequences with the same CDR3. The V call is TRDV2, the J call TRDJ1, with 8 bases fitting TRDD3. V lost 0 bases and J lost 0; bases outside the gene matches: 14. This CDR3 region has 19 residues. Germline V gene sequence: CDR1 GEAIGNYY, CDR2 EKD. The CDR3 DNA is TGTGCCTGTGACACCGTGAGCACTGGGGGCGACCGGCACACCGATAAACTCATCTTT. It yields the protein CACDTVSTGGDRHTDKLIF.

On this clone itself: The protein given by TCRdb reflects a much larger clone and differs at residue 15 from this DNA's translation, likely from a read error; the protein shown is the DNA's translation. The CDR3 sequence: CACDTVRGISYTDKFIF. The CDR3 DNA sequence: TGTGCCTGTGACACCGTCCGGGGGATATCGTACACCGATAAATTCATCTTT. The chain recombines TRDV2 with TRDJ1, with 8 bases that match TRDD3. CDR1 is GEAIGNYY, CDR2 EKD, per germline. There are 17 residues in the CDR3.

This clone was picked up a small number of times. The chain employs TRDV2 and TRDJ1; 11 bases agree with TRDD3. The CDR3 is made up of 17 amino acids. J lost 3 bases, V lost 6 bases, and 14 bases had no gene match. The germline V gene has CDR1 GEAIGNYY and CDR2 EKD. CDR3 bases: TGTGCCTGTTTCGCTCTGGGGGATACAGGAGCCTCCGATAAACTCATCTTT. Protein sequence: CACFALGDTGASDKLIF.

This clone came up a few times. A read error likely explains why the TCRdb protein, taken from a much larger clone, differs from this DNA's translation at residue 4; the protein shown is translated from the DNA. This chain links TRDV2 with TRDJ1, with a tentative D call TRDD3 (5 bases). Germline V gives CDR1 GEAIGNYY, CDR2 EKD. The length of the CDR3 is 14 residues. V was trimmed by 5 bases and J by 4 bases, leaving 16 bases between them. The CDR3 sequence is CACGEPGRNDKLIF. DNA of the CDR3: TGTGCCTGTGGCGAACCTGGGCGGAACGATAAACTCATCTTT.

Only a few counts were recorded for this clone. A far larger clone differs by one base, so this is likely a read error. Other DNA variants within this sample encode the same CDR3. J is TRDJ1 and V is TRDV2; 8 bases align to TRDD3. The length of the CDR3 is 16 residues. CDR1 is GEAIGNYY and CDR2 is EKD in the germline V gene. CDR3 protein: CACDAMGDFGSDKLIF. Here the CDR3 DNA reads TGTGCCTGTGACGCTATGGGGGATTTTGGGTCAGATAAACTCATCTTC.

There are a few counts of this clone. A far larger clone lies a single base away; this is likely a read error. The same CDR3 arises from other DNA sequences in this sample as well. The chain couples TRDV2 to TRDJ3; 9 bases line up with TRDD3. V shed 3 bases and J 0 bases; nucleotides not matched to a gene: 20. The length of the CDR3 is 23 residues. The V gene's germline CDR1 is GEAIGNYY and CDR2 EKD. CDR3 region: CACDSPPTASGGLPSWDTRQMFF. For the CDR3, the DNA is TGTGCCTGTGACTCCCCACCTACGGCCTCTGGGGGATTACCCTCCTGGGACACCCGACAGATGTTTTTC.

There are many counts of this clone. A far larger clone is one base from this, pointing to a likely read error. Other DNA sequences in this sample translate to the same CDR3. The chain joins TRDV2 to TRDJ1; 9 bases match TRDD3. Germline CDR1 and CDR2: GEAIGNYY and EKD. This CDR3 comprises 19 residues. The CDR3 here is CACDTLTMREGDTSDKLIF. The DNA for the CDR3 is TGTGCCTGTGACACCCTTACTATGCGTGAGGGGGATACTTCCGACAAACTCATCTTT.

To note about this clone: This likely traces to a read error, being one base from a far larger clone. At the DNA level, this CDR3 is encoded by other sequences in the same sample as well. The chain couples TRDV2 to TRDJ1; 8 bases align to TRDD3. Looked up from germline, CDR1 is GEAIGNYY and CDR2 is EKD. The CDR3 length is 21 residues. CDR3: CACDTGFRSTGGRQYTDKLIF. CDR3 DNA sequence: TGCGCCTGTGACACCGGATTCCGGAGTACTGGGGGCCGACAGTACACCGATAAACTCATCTTT.

This clone turned up a few times. For this DNA, TCRdb reports the protein of a much larger clone, which diverges at residue 10, most likely from a read error; the protein presented here is translated directly from the DNA. The CDR3 DNA reads TGTGCCTGTGACACGGTAGGAGACTCCTTCGATAAACTCATCTTT. Amino acid sequence: CACDTVGDSFDKLIF. The chain recombines TRDV2 with TRDJ1; D unclear. The germline V gene encodes CDR1 GEAIGNYY and CDR2 EKD. With 1 base removed from V and 4 bases from J, the gap between germline ends came to 15 bases. The CDR3 runs to 15 residues.

Details on this clone: The protein in TCRdb stems from a much larger clone and differs at residue 13 from this DNA's translation, likely a read error; here the protein is translated from the DNA. The chain has TRDV2 and TRDJ1, with TRDD3 matching over 13 bases. V lost 1 base, J lost 0 bases, and 13 bases stayed unmatched. This CDR3 contains 20 residues. Germline-derived CDR1 and CDR2 are GEAIGNYY and EKD. Written as DNA, the CDR3 is TGTGCCTGTGACACGGTCCCTACTGGGGGATACGATAGGTACACCGATAAACTCATCTTT. Translating it yields CACDTVPTGGYDRYTDKLIF.

A word on this clone: The protein TCRdb lists belongs to a much larger clone and differs from this DNA's translation at residue 9, which points to a read error; the protein shown is made from the DNA. The CDR3 is CACDTLGDEGDKRIIF. CDR3 DNA: TGTGCCTGTGACACGCTGGGGGATGAGGGCGATAAAAGGATCATCTTT. The genes are TRDV2 and TRDJ1; 9 nucleotides match TRDD3. V gave up 1 base and J gave up 12 bases; unmatched junction bases: 17. The CDR3 runs to 16 residues. Germline V lookup: CDR1 GEAIGNYY, CDR2 EKD.

Of note for this clone: The TCRdb record carries a much larger clone's protein, which differs from this DNA's translation at residue 5; a read error is the likely cause, and the protein listed here is the DNA translation. The chain employs TRDV2 and TRDJ1, with 13 bases matching TRDD3. Germline loops: CDR1 GEAIGNYY, CDR2 EKD. CDR3 length: 14 amino acids. The V segment lost 3 bases and the J segment 11 bases; nucleotides outside the gene matches: 8. CDR3 in amino acids: CACDELGDTVELIF. In DNA form, the CDR3 reads TGTGCCTGTGACGAACTGGGGGATACGGTAGAGCTCATCTTT.

As concerns this clone: TCRdb's listed protein matches a much larger clone and diverges from this DNA's translation at residue 7, likely through a read error; the protein shown comes from the DNA. The chain recombines TRDV2 with TRDJ3; 8 bases align to TRDD3. Per the germline V gene, CDR1 is GEAIGNYY and CDR2 is EKD. The CDR3 totals 20 residues. V dropped 0 bases and J dropped 1; count of bases not matched to a gene: 10. CDR3 sequence reads: CACDTATGGPPSWDTRQMFF. Written as DNA, the CDR3 is TGTGCCTGTGACACCGCGACTGGGGGCCCACCTTCCTGGGACACCCGACAGATGTTTTTC.

As regards this clone: Translating this DNA gives a protein that differs at residue 6 from the TCRdb one, which belongs to a much larger clone; a read error is likely, and the protein shown is this translation. The V call is TRDV2, the J call TRDJ1, with 10 bases lining up with TRDD3. This CDR3 contains 17 residues. Per the germline V gene, CDR1 is GEAIGNYY and CDR2 is EKD. Trimming at V came to 3 bases and at J to 3 bases, leaving 12 bases not matched to a gene. The CDR3 bases are TGTGCCTGTGACCCTCCACTGGGGGATCGTGGCGCCGATAAACTCATCTTT. Translated: CACDPPLGDRGADKLIF.

Notes on this clone: The protein TCRdb gives is from a much larger clone and does not agree with this DNA's translation at residue 12, likely a read error; the protein shown here comes from the DNA. The chain combines TRDV2 with TRDJ1; D ambiguous. The CDR3 loop spans 14 amino acids. CDR1 is GEAIGNYY and CDR2 is EKD in the germline V gene. The CDR3 is CACDSLSYTDKPIF. CDR3 coding DNA: TGTGCCTGTGACAGTCTGTCGTACACCGATAAACCCATCTTT.

The rearrangement links TRDV2 to TRDJ3; TRDD3 aligns across 9 bases. Germline V gives CDR1 GEAIGNYY, CDR2 EKD. This CDR3 spans 21 amino acids. V shed 2 bases and J 0 bases; nucleotides not matched to a gene: 13. The CDR3 here is CACDKTTGGAASSWDTRQMFF. In nucleotides, the CDR3 is TGTGCCTGTGACAAGACTACTGGGGGAGCCGCTAGCTCCTGGGACACCCGACAGATGTTTTTC.

This clone was observed a single time. The chain employs TRDV2 and TRDJ1; 12 nucleotides align to TRDD3. The junction had 7 bases not matched to a gene; V was cut back by 3 bases and J by 0 bases. From germline, CDR1 is GEAIGNYY and CDR2 EKD. CDR3 length: 17 amino acids. The CDR3 sequence: CACDPLGDTTDTDKLIF. The CDR3 nucleotides read TGTGCCTGTGACCCACTGGGGGATACTACAGACACCGATAAACTCATCTTT.